This T cell receptor (beta chain) was captured by sequencing in a study of response to subunit inactivated influenza vaccine. The germline V gene encodes CDR1 SGDLS and CDR2 YYNGEE. V shed 3 bases, J shed 2 bases, and the junction held 7 bases outside the gene matches. The CDR3 runs 16 residues. TCRdb re-analysed the RT-PCR reads in MiXCR, keeping a single row per CDR3 protein. The data contain roughly 650,000 distinct CDR3 sequences, 15% to 18% of them singletons. With regard to this clonotype: Its antigen is undetermined.

The study, taken as a whole, reports: Each seasonal influenza vaccination recruits few new T cells, the authors suggested.

The V and J genes are TRBV9 and TRBJ2-1, with 8 positions matching TRBD2. The sequenced sample was PBMCs from blood, obtained 11 to 12 days after vaccination. The receptor comes from a man in his forties or fifties who received an inactivated influenza vaccine. The CDR3 nucleotides are TGTGCCAGCAGCGCCCAACTAGCGGAGCCCTACAATGAGCAGTTCTTC. This translates into CASSAQLAEPYNEQFF.